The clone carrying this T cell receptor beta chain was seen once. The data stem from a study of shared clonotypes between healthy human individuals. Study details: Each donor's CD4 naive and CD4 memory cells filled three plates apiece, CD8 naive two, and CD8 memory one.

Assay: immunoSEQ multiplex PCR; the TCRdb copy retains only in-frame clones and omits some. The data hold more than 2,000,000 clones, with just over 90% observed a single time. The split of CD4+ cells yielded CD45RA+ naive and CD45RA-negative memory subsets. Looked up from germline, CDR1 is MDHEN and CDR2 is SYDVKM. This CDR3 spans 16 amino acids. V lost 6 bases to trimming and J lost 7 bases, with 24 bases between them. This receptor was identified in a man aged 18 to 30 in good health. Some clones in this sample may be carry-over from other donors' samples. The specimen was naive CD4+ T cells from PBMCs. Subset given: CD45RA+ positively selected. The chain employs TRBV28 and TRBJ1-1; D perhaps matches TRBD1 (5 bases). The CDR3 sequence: CASSDPAGTTGVEAFF. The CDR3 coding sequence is TGTGCCAGCAGCGACCCCGCGGGGACCACTGGTGTTGAAGCTTTCTTT.